A single sample is the source of the 28 T cell receptor beta chains below, sequenced in a study of identical twins. TCRdb re-called the 5' RACE reads through MiXCR, storing one row per CDR3 protein. Seen here are a few hundred thousand distinct CDR3 sequences, over 8.5% observed once, and the top ten hold approximately 7%. These data were likewise used in another study, on yellow fever vaccine responses in identical twins.

Material: CD8+ T cells sorted from blood. The receptors stem from a woman under 30 in good health.

V gene TRBV10-3 combines with J gene TRBJ2-5; 12 nucleotides line up with TRBD1. The V segment lost 2 bases and the J segment 3 bases; nucleotides outside the gene matches: 4. This CDR3 has 16 amino acids. Germline V lookup: CDR1 ENHRY, CDR2 SYGVKD. The CDR3 nucleotides read TGTGCCATCAGTGAGACCGGGACAGGGGGCGAAGAGACCCAGTACTTC. Amino acid sequence: CAISETGTGGEETQYF.

This clonotype came up many times. This chain uses TRBV4-3 with TRBJ2-1, with 8 positions matching TRBD2. In germline, CDR1 is LGHNA, CDR2 YSLEER. With V trimmed by 0 bases and J by 4 bases, 5 bases remained unmatched. The CDR3 totals 16 residues. The CDR3 coding sequence is TGCGCCAGCAGCCAAGATTTTACTAGCGGTTACAATGAGCAGTTCTTC. Translated, it gives CASSQDFTSGYNEQFF.

This clonotype was seen many times. V usage is TRBV5-1 and J usage is TRBJ2-1; D ambiguous. The CDR3 is 15 amino acids. Germline lookup yields CDR1 SGHRS and CDR2 YFSETQ. The germline V and J ends were trimmed by 2 bases and 5 bases, with 14 bases remaining between them. DNA of the CDR3: TGCGCCAGCAGCTTTAATCTGCGGTTGGACAATGAGCAGTTCTTC. Protein: CASSFNLRLDNEQFF. The full variable domain, completed using reference TRBV5-1 and TRBJ2-1, is KAGVTQTPRYLIKTRGQQVTLSCSPISGHRSVSWYQQTPGQGLQFLFEYFSETQRNKGNFPGRFSGRQFSNSRSEMNVSTLELGDSALYLCASSFNLRLDNEQFFGPGTRLTVL.

The sample holds many counts of this clonotype. The genes are TRBV10-3 and TRBJ1-1; TRBD1 might be the D (5 bases). The CDR3 contains 13 residues. Germline lookup yields CDR1 ENHRY and CDR2 SYGVKD. V gave up 7 bases and J gave up 2 bases, with 11 bases separating them. CDR3 residues: CAITETGNTEAFF. CDR3 sequence (DNA): TGTGCCATCACCGAAACAGGTAACACTGAAGCTTTCTTT.

V is TRBV2 and J is TRBJ2-1; 7 bases map to TRBD1. The CDR3 spans 15 residues. V gave up 6 bases and J gave up 8 bases; unmatched junction bases: 13. CDR1 is SNHLY and CDR2 is FYNNEI in the germline V gene. Written as DNA, the CDR3 is TGTGCCAGCAGGCCCCCAGGGACAGCCGGAGATGAGCAGTTCTTC. It translates to CASRPPGTAGDEQFF.

As regards this clonotype: Given a much more abundant clone one base away, this may be a read error. This rearrangement joins TRBV7-2 to TRBJ2-7, with a weak D call TRBD2 (5 bases). Trimming pared 4 bases from V and 3 bases from J, leaving 10 bases between. The CDR3 totals 13 residues. Germline CDR1 is SGHTA and CDR2 is FQGNSA. CDR3: CASSSWESYEQYF. As DNA, the CDR3 is TGTGCCAGCAGCTCCTGGGAGAGCTACGAGCAGTACTTC.

This clonotype showed up just a few times. J is TRBJ2-7 and V is TRBV29-1; the D gene is possibly TRBD2 (6 bases). The CDR3 sequence is 13 residues long. Germline loops: CDR1 SQVTM, CDR2 ANQGSEA. V was cut by 3 bases and J by 3 bases, with 12 bases left in between. The CDR3 nucleotides read TGCAGCGTTGAGCTGGAGGGAGACTACGAGCAGTACTTC. Residues: CSVELEGDYEQYF.

The chain carries TRBV12-3 or TRBV12-4 and TRBJ2-2, with 8 bases identical to TRBD1. This CDR3 is built from 17 residues. The J segment lost 5 bases and the V segment lost 3 bases, leaving 11 bases of the junction unmatched. The CDR3 DNA follows: TGTGCCAGCAGTTTTGTCCAGGGGGCCTGGGGGACCGGGGAGCTGTTTTTT. It translates to CASSFVQGAWGTGELFF.

This clonotype was detected many times. This chain connects TRBV6-4 to TRBJ2-3, with 8 bases fitting TRBD2. Unmatched junction bases numbered 5, after V lost 3 bases and J lost 6 bases. Looked up from germline, CDR1 is MRHNA and CDR2 is SNTAGT. This CDR3 is built from 14 residues. The chain's CDR3 is CASSEAGEYDTQYF. CDR3 nucleotides: TGTGCCAGCAGTGAAGCGGGAGAGTATGATACGCAGTATTTT.

In this sample, this clonotype turned up a few times. J is TRBJ1-5 and V is TRBV12-3 or TRBV12-4, with D uncertain. Trimming pared 2 bases from V and 11 bases from J, leaving 10 bases between. The CDR3 runs to 12 residues. The DNA for the CDR3 is TGTGCCAGCAGTTTAATCCAGGATGCCCAGCATTTT. Amino acid sequence: CASSLIQDAQHF.

This clonotype was counted between two and nine times. The chain has TRBV30 and TRBJ2-2; D is possibly TRBD1 or TRBD2 (5 bases each). The V gene lost 2 bases and the J gene lost 4 bases, with 8 bases spanning the gap. Germline lookup yields CDR1 GTSNPN and CDR2 SVGIG (reference sequence). The CDR3 sequence is 13 residues long. Here the CDR3 reads CAWSPGSTGELFF. The CDR3 DNA reads TGTGCCTGGAGTCCAGGGAGCACCGGGGAGCTGTTTTTT. Full variable domain (rest looked up from reference TRBV30 and TRBJ2-2): SQTIHQWPATLVQPVGSPLSLECTVEGTSNPNLYWYRQAAGRGLQLLFYSVGIGQISSEVPQNLSASRPQDRQFILSSKKLLLSDSGFYLCAWSPGSTGELFFGEGSRLTVL.

This clonotype is a singleton in its sample. The chain recombines TRBV27 with TRBJ2-6; D is perhaps TRBD1 (6 bases). Looked up from germline, CDR1 is MNHEY and CDR2 is SMNVEV (reference sequence). The CDR3 consists of 15 residues. CDR3 loop: CASGTTPSGANVLTF. CDR3 nucleotides: TGTGCGTCCGGGACAACCCCCTCTGGGGCCAACGTCCTGACTTTC.

In the case of this clonotype: Since a much larger clone is just one base distant, this may be a read error. The CDR3 here is CASSSRTGGPENEQFF. In DNA, the CDR3 is TGTGCCAGCTCCAGTCGAACGGGAGGGCCGGAAAATGAGCAGTTCTTC. V gene TRBV18 combines with J gene TRBJ2-1; TRBD2 agrees at 8 bases. V shed 6 bases and J 7 bases; nucleotides not matched to a gene: 14. The germline V gene has CDR1 KGHSH and CDR2 LQKENI. The CDR3 is 16 residues long. The full variable domain, in which reference TRBV18 and TRBJ2-1 provide the parts outside the CDR3, is NAGVMQNPRHLVRRRGQEARLRCSPMKGHSHVYWYRQLPEEGLKFMVYLQKENIIDESGMPKERFSAEFPKEGPSILRIQQVVRGDSAAYFCASSSRTGGPENEQFFGPGTRLTVL.

This chain uses TRBV4-3 with TRBJ2-1, with 12 bases lining up with TRBD2. The CDR3 extends over 18 amino acids. Germline CDR1 and CDR2: LGHNA and YSLEER. The ends lost 0 bases at V and 4 bases at J; junction bases unmatched: 7. CDR3 region: CASSQDKLAGGHYNEQFF. The CDR3 region has the DNA TGCGCCAGCAGCCAAGATAAGCTAGCGGGAGGGCATTACAATGAGCAGTTCTTC.

CDR3 nucleotides: TGTGCCAGCAGTTGGACGACGATAGGACAGGGAACGGGCTACACCTTC. It is translated as CASSWTTIGQGTGYTF. The rearrangement links TRBV28 to TRBJ1-2, with TRBD1 matching 8 bases. Germline-derived CDR1 and CDR2 are MDHEN and SYDVKM. V shed 4 bases and J 8 bases; nucleotides not matched to a gene: 15. The CDR3 covers 16 residues.

This clonotype was seen only a few times. V is TRBV7-9 and J is TRBJ2-5; a possible D gene is TRBD2 (6 bases). Looked up from germline, CDR1 is SEHNR and CDR2 is FQNEAQ (reference sequence). The CDR3 covers 17 residues. V lost 5 bases to trimming and J lost 5 bases, with 24 bases between them. The CDR3 DNA reads TGTGCCAGCAGCCCCTCGAACCGGGACTTTAGGAGGGAGACCCAGTACTTC. Protein sequence: CASSPSNRDFRRETQYF. Using reference TRBV7-9 and TRBJ2-5 for the parts outside the CDR3, the full variable domain is DTGVSQNPRHKITKRGQNVTFRCDPISEHNRLYWYRQTLGQGPEFLTYFQNEAQLEKSRLLSDRFSAERPKGSFSTLEIQRTEQGDSAMYLCASSPSNRDFRRETQYFGPGTRLLVL.

This clonotype has only a few counts. The rearrangement joins TRBV6-2 or TRBV6-3 to TRBJ2-7, with 11 bases fitting TRBD2. Losses at the gene ends were 6 bases for V and 5 bases for J; bases not matched to a gene: 12. Germline V gene data show CDR1 as MNHEY and CDR2 as SVGEGT. This CDR3 region has 16 residues. DNA for the CDR3: TGTGCCAGCAGCGACCGGCCCGGGACTAGCGGAGACGAGCAGTACTTC. As protein: CASSDRPGTSGDEQYF.

This clonotype was recorded a few times. CDR3 nucleotide sequence: TGTGCCAGCAGTCAAGCCCCCTGGCAGGCGCACTACGAGCAGTACTTC. It encodes CASSQAPWQAHYEQYF. The V call is TRBV28, the J call TRBJ2-7, with D unresolved. Germline-derived CDR1 and CDR2 are MDHEN and SYDVKM. The V and J ends lost 5 bases and 3 bases respectively, with 20 bases between them. The CDR3 has 16 residues.

This clonotype was seen ten or more times. This chain joins TRBV3-1 and TRBJ2-7; D is uncertain. V shed 0 bases and J shed 2 bases, with 11 bases lying between them. The CDR3 is 15 residues long. The germline CDR1 and CDR2 sequences are LGHDT and YNNKEL (reference sequence). The CDR3 bases are TGTGCCAGCAGCCAAGATCCAGATATTACCTACGAGCAGTACTTC. It translates to CASSQDPDITYEQYF.

This clonotype was recorded at least ten times. The gene calls are TRBV14 and TRBJ2-1; no clear D gene. The germline V gene has CDR1 SGHDN and CDR2 FVKESK. This CDR3 has 13 amino acids. The V end was cut by 1 base, the J end by 7 bases, with 8 bases between. The chain's CDR3 is CASSQGLTNEQFF. As DNA, the CDR3 is TGTGCCAGCAGCCAAGGCCTAACGAATGAGCAGTTCTTC. The variable domain in full, completed from reference TRBV14 and TRBJ2-1, reads EAGVTQFPSHSVIEKGQTVTLRCDPISGHDNLYWYRRVMGKEIKFLLHFVKESKQDESGMPNNRFLAERTGGTYSTLKVQPAELEDSGVYFCASSQGLTNEQFFGPGTRLTVL.

The chain has TRBV5-1 and TRBJ1-6; D is unclear. Germline V gives CDR1 SGHRS, CDR2 YFSETQ. This CDR3 spans 13 amino acids. Trimming cost V 4 bases and J 8 bases, with 10 bases left between them. The CDR3 loop is CASSLRVHSPLHF. In nucleotides, the CDR3 is TGCGCCAGCAGCCTTCGGGTTCATTCACCCCTCCACTTT.

There are many counts of this clonotype. The chain links TRBV7-9 to TRBJ2-3, with 7 bases identical to TRBD2. This CDR3 contains 17 residues. Germline CDR1 reads SEHNR; CDR2 reads FQNEAQ (reference sequence). V lost 1 base to trimming and J lost 1 base; unmatched junction nucleotides: 8. This CDR3 reads CASSLVGELAGTDTQYF. The CDR3, as DNA: TGTGCCAGCAGCTTAGTAGGCGAGCTAGCGGGCACAGATACGCAGTATTTT.

The genes are TRBV7-2 and TRBJ2-1; TRBD2 is a possible D gene (5 bases). Germline loops: CDR1 SGHTA, CDR2 FQGNSA. The V end lost 2 bases, the J end lost 8 bases, and 13 bases lay between the germline ends. The CDR3 sequence is 14 residues long. This chain's CDR3 is CASSLYFGEDEQFF. Here the CDR3 DNA reads TGTGCCAGCAGCTTATATTTCGGGGAAGATGAGCAGTTCTTC.

In DNA, the CDR3 is TGCGCCAGCAGCCGGGGTTCCAACGAGCAGTACTTC. Amino acids: CASSRGSNEQYF. The chain carries TRBV4-1 and TRBJ2-7; no firm D call. This CDR3 is built from 12 residues. Deletions cut 4 bases from V and 5 bases from J, with 9 bases between. From germline, CDR1 is MGHRA and CDR2 YSYEKL.

Ten or more counts support this clonotype. The V call is TRBV7-8, the J call TRBJ2-5; D gene uncertain. Germline CDR1 SGHVS, CDR2 FQNEAQ. This CDR3 spans 13 amino acids. The ends were cut back, 3 bases at V and 2 bases at J, with 7 bases in the middle. The CDR3 nucleotides are TGTGCCAGCAGCTTGGTAGGACAAGAGACCCAGTACTTC. This gives the protein CASSLVGQETQYF. Together with reference TRBV7-8 and TRBJ2-5, the CDR3 gives the full variable domain: GAGVSQSPRYKVAKRGQDVALRCDPISGHVSLFWYQQALGQGPEFLTYFQNEAQLDKSGLPSDRFFAERPEGSVSTLKIQRTQQEDSAVYLCASSLVGQETQYFGPGTRLLVL.

At least ten counts were recorded for this clonotype. The chain recombines TRBV9 with TRBJ2-1; D unclear. Trimming pared 0 bases from V and 8 bases from J, leaving 9 bases between. This CDR3 spans 13 amino acids. Germline V gene data show CDR1 as SGDLS and CDR2 as YYNGEE. CDR3 region: CASSVGVVDEQFF. CDR3 in DNA: TGTGCCAGCAGCGTAGGAGTTGTGGATGAGCAGTTCTTC. The whole variable domain, remainder taken from reference TRBV9 and TRBJ2-1, is DSGVTQTPKHLITATGQRVTLRCSPRSGDLSVYWYQQSLDQGLQFLIQYYNGEERAKGNILERFSAQQFPDLHSELNLSSLELGDSALYFCASSVGVVDEQFFGPGTRLTVL.

The chain is built from TRBV27 and TRBJ2-7; 10 positions match TRBD2. The CDR3 covers 13 residues. CDR1 MNHEY and CDR2 SMNVEV come from the germline V gene (reference sequence). Unmatched junction bases numbered 4, after V lost 4 bases and J lost 7 bases. In nucleotides, the CDR3 is TGTGCCAGCAGTTACCTAGCGGGAGATGAGCAGTACTTC. As protein: CASSYLAGDEQYF.

This clonotype has more than one count but fewer than ten. The rearrangement uses TRBV20-1 and TRBJ2-1, with TRBD2 matching 8 bases. V dropped 0 bases and J dropped 2; count of bases not matched to a gene: 9. This CDR3 has 17 residues. CDR1 is DFQATT and CDR2 is SNEGSKA in the germline V gene (reference sequence). The CDR3 loop is CSARDLSSGTPYNEQFF. CDR3 bases: TGCAGTGCTAGAGATTTGAGTAGCGGGACTCCCTACAATGAGCAGTTCTTC.